The present entry profiles one T cell receptor (beta chain) with its context. What it binds is not known. Sorting defined naive CD8 T cells as CD8+CD4-CCR7+CD45RA+. The data were taken from a study of molecular identifiers for immune sequencing clone quantification. Study information: RNA from roughly 21,000 or 96,000 naive CD8 cells was split five ways in replicates, with four sequenced. Findings and caveats of the study: For effector cells, clones above 20 RNA copies held over 98% of molecules; for naive cells, under 1%.

V was trimmed by 2 bases and J by 0 bases, leaving 22 bases between them. CDR3 size: 20 residues. Methods described previously, with TCR primers listed, were used for bulk TCR libraries. TCRdb independently ran MiXCR on the PCR reads; one entry per CDR3 protein. The table lists more than 450,000 distinct CDR3 sequences, around 23% of them singletons. This chain uses TRBV12-3 or TRBV12-4 with TRBJ2-2, with TRBD2 as a possible D gene (7 bases). This TCR derives from a human donor in good health. Some libraries in this study had Jurkat cell RNA spiked in. The sequencing input was naive CD8+ T cells from blood, with Jurkat cell RNA spiked in. Subset described: FACS-sorted CD8+CD4-CCR7+CD45RA+ naive T cells. The CDR3: CASSLSRFVRGQTNTGELFF. The CDR3 bases are TGTGCCAGCAGTTTATCAAGGTTCGTGCGGGGGCAAACGAACACCGGGGAGCTGTTTTTT.